This entry concerns a single T cell receptor (beta chain). The length of the CDR3 is 16 residues. The germline V gene encodes CDR1 SGHDT and CDR2 YYEEEE. Trimming left V 4 bases short and J 1 base short, with 17 bases between. Generated by immunoSEQ multiplex PCR, the TCRdb table keeps only in-frame clones and is missing some. Of roughly 11,000 clones in the sample, approximately 85% were seen once. This sample stems from a study of blood T cell repertoires in COVID-19. Study-level background: The United States, Italy and Spain supplied acute and convalescent COVID-19 samples. PBMCs, B-cell-depleted T cells, or T cells were the source of the cDNA or gDNA that made up the material.

V is TRBV5-6 and J is TRBJ2-5; D possibly corresponds to TRBD2 (6 bases). The specimen sequenced was peripheral blood. The TCR comes from a human donor in a cohort sampled during active COVID-19. DNA for the CDR3: TGTGCCAGCAGCCTGGGACTTTCCGCGGTCCAAGAGACCCAGTACTTC. This codes for CASSLGLSAVQETQYF.